This T cell receptor beta chain was sequenced during a study of T cells after yellow fever vaccination (dated by TCRdb to between 2018 and 2021). About the study as a whole: Libraries from fractions with low cell numbers were prepared with the SMART-Seq v4 Ultra Low Input RNA kit. To follow T-cell clones before and after primary and booster YFV17D yellow fever vaccination, bulk TCR alpha and beta repertoires were sequenced over time. The cohort comprised two healthy male donors, one aged 18 to 30 and one aged 30 to 40 years. Blood samples were taken at several timepoints before and after primary and secondary immunization, and bulk PBMC replicates and cell subsets were isolated.

CDR1 and CDR2 were assigned from the germline V gene (reference sequence) as LNHDA and SQIVND. The CDR3 measures 15 amino acids from cysteine to phenylalanine. Only the CDR3 region is kept as DNA, spanning 45 bases read in frame from base 1. V is reduced by 6 bases and J by 6 bases, leaving a spacing of 19 bases between them. The sample's treatment or condition, from its label and the paper: live attenuated yellow fever vaccine strain. At each blood-draw timepoint, two biological replicates of bulk PBMCs were collected. A standard Ficoll-Paque protocol was used to isolate PBMCs from peripheral blood. TriZol was used to extract RNA from bulk PBMCs, from CD4 and CD8 fractions, and from dextramer-positive and dextramer-negative fractions. TCR cDNA was synthesized by 5'RACE template switching, which introduced a universal primer site and unique molecular identifiers. cDNA synthesis was primed from both the TCR alpha and TCR beta constant segments. Libraries were amplified in two PCR steps, with sample barcodes and sequencing adapters added in the second step. Sequencing of libraries was performed on Illumina HiSeq 2500 (2x100 bp) or NovaSeq (2x150 bp). The source study handled its data this way. Reads were demultiplexed and collapsed into UMI consensus sequences with MIGEC, and V(D)J alignment was performed with MiXCR. Using edgeR on replicate PBMC samples, clonotypes were called vaccine-responding if FDR was below 0.01 and the log2 fold change was above 5 up to day 15. CD4 or CD8 identity was assigned to each bulk clonotype according to whether the clonotype was present at higher abundance in the sequenced CD4 repertoire or the sequenced CD8 repertoire. The public reads were quality trimmed at Q25 with fastp and then assembled into clones with MiXCR by TCRdb, keeping productive beta chains. Records with the same CDR3 protein are collapsed into one entry carrying the most frequent genes and DNA. TCRdb, not the authors, supplied the V and J calls. Here the sample has 300,000 to 350,000 distinct CDR3 sequences; 7% to 10% occur a single time. The ten largest make up approximately 15% of the sample.

Points the paper makes about the study in general: The study included only a couple of donors, which limits how far the findings can be generalized. A small fraction of clonotypes appeared in both the CD4 and CD8 compartments, likely as a result of convergent recombination. Computational filtering was needed because FACS-sorted repertoires could contain abundant contaminating clonotypes from the bulk population. Most clones expanded after primary vaccination (96% of CD4 and over 80% of CD8) were re-detected after the booster, suggesting that broad memory maintenance occurred. Compared with the primary T-cell response, the secondary T-cell response was faster but weaker, reaching its peak on day 5 rather than on day 15.

This clonotype was observed a few times. Its target antigen remains unknown. Base qualities are not at hand, and no much larger clone is one base apart. The chain couples TRBV19 to TRBJ2-3; the D assignment is uncertain and may be TRBD1 or TRBD2, with 6 bases supporting each. This TCR derives from a man between 18 and 35 years old who received the YFV17D yellow fever vaccine. The sample here was PBMCs, taken roughly 45 days after the first yellow fever vaccination. The CDR3: CASSKRRRGADTQYF. Read as DNA, the sequence is TGTGCCAGTAGCAAGAGGAGAAGGGGGGCGGATACGCAGTATTTT.